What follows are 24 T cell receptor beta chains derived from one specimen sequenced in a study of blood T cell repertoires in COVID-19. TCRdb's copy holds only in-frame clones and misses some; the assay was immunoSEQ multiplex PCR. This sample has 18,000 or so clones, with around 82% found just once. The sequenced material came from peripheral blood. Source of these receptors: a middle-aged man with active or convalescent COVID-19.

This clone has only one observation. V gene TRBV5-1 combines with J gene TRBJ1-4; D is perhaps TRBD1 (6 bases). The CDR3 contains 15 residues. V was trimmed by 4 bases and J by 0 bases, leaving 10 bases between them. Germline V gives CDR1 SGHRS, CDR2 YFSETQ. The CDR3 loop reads CASSPSGATNEKLFF. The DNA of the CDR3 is TGCGCCAGCAGCCCGTCAGGGGCAACTAATGAAAAACTGTTTTTT.

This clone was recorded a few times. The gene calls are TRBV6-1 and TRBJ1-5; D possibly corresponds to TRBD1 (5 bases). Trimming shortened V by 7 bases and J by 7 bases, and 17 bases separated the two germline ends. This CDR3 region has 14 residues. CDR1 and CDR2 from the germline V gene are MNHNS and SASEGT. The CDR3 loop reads CASTEGQGGQPQHF. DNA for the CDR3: TGTGCCAGCACCGAGGGGCAGGGAGGACAGCCCCAGCATTTT.

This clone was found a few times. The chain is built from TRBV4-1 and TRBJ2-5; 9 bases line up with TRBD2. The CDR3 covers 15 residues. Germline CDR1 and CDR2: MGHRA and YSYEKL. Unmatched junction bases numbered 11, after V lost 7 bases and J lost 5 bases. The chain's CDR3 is CASTLAGVVGETQYF. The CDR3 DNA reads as TGCGCCAGCACCTTAGCGGGGGTCGTGGGTGAGACCCAGTACTTC.

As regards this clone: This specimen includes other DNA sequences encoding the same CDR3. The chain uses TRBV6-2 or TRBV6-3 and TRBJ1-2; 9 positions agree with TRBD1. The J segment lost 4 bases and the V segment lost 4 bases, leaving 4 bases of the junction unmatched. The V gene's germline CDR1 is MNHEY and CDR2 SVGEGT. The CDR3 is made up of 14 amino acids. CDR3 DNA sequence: TGTGCCAGCAGTTCTACAGGGGGCGGCTATGGCTACACCTTC. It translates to CASSSTGGGYGYTF.

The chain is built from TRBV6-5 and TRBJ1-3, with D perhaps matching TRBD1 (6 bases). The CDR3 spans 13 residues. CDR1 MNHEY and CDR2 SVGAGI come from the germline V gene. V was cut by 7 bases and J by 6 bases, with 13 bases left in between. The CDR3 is CASNNRESNTIYF. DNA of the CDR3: TGTGCCAGCAATAACAGGGAATCAAACACCATATATTTT.

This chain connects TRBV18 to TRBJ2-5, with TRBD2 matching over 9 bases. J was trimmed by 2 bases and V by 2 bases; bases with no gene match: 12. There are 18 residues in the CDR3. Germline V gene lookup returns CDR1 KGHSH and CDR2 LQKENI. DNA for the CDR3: TGTGCCAGCTCACCAAGAGATACAAGCGGGGGGTCTCAAGAGACCCAGTACTTC. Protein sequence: CASSPRDTSGGSQETQYF.

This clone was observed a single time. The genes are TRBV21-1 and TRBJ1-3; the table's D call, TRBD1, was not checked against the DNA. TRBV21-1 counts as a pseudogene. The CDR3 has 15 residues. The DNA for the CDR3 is TGTGCCAGCAGCAAACCCGGGACACCGGGAAACACCATATATTTT. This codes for CASSKPGTPGNTIYF.

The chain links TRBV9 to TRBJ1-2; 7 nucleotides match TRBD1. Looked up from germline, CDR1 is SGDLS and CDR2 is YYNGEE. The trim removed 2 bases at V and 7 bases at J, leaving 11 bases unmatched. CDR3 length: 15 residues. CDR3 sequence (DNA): TGTGCCAGCAGCGTCCCCGGAACAGGGGAACGTGGCTACACCTTC. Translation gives CASSVPGTGERGYTF.

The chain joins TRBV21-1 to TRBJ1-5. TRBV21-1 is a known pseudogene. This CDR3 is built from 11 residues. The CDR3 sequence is CASSLRQPQHF. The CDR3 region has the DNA TGTGCCAGCAGCCTACGGCAGCCCCAGCATTTT.

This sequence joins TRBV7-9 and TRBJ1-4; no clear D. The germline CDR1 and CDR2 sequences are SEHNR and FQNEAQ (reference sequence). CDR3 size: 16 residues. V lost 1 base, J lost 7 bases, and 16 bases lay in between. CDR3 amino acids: CASSLESGGRREKLFF. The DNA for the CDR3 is TGTGCCAGCAGCTTAGAGTCGGGCGGGAGGCGTGAAAAACTGTTTTTT.

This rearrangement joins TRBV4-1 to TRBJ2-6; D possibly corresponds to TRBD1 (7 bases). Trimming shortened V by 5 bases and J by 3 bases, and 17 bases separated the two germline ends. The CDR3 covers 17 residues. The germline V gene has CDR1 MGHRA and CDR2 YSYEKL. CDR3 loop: CASSEIRGVGGANVLTF. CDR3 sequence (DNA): TGCGCCAGCAGCGAAATCAGGGGGGTCGGTGGGGCCAACGTCCTGACTTTC.

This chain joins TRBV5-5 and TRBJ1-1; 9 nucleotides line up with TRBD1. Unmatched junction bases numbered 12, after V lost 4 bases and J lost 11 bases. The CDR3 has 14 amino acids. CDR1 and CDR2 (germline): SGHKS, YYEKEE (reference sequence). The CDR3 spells CASSMGQGRDKAFF. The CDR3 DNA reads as TGTGCCAGCAGCATGGGACAGGGAAGAGACAAGGCTTTCTTT.

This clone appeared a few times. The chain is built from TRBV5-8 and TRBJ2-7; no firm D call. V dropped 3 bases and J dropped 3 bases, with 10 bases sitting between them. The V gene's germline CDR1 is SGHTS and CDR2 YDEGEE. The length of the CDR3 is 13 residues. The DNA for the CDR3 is TGTGCCAGCAGCTGGGCTGGGTACTACGAGCAGTACTTC. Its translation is CASSWAGYYEQYF.

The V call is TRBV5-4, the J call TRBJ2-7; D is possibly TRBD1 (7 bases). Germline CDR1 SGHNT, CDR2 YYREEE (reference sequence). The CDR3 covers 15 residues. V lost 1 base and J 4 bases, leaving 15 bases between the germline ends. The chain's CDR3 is CASSLSPGGLYEQYF. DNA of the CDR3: TGTGCCAGCAGCTTGTCGCCAGGGGGGCTGTACGAGCAGTACTTC.

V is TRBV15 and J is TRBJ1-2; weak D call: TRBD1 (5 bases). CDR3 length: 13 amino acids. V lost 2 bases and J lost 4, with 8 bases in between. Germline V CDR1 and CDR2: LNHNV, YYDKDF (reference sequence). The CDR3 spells CATSRRGGYGYTF. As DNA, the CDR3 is TGTGCCACCAGCAGACGGGGGGGCTATGGCTACACCTTC.

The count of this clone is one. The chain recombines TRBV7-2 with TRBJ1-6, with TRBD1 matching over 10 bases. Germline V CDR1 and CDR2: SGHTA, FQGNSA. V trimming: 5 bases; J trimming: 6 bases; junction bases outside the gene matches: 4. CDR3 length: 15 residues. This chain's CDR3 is CASSDRGQRNSPLHF. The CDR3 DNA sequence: TGTGCCAGCAGCGACAGGGGGCAACGTAATTCACCCCTCCACTTT.

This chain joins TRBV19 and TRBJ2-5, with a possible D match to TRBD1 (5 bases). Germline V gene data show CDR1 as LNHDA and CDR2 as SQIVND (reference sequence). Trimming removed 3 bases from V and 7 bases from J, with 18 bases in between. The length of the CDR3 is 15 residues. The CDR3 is CASSIGGAEMGTQYF. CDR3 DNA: TGTGCCAGTAGTATTGGTGGGGCTGAGATGGGGACCCAGTACTTC. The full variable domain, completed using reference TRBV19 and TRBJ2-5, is DGGITQSPKYLFRKEGQNVTLSCEQNLNHDAMYWYRQDPGQGLRLIYYSQIVNDFQKGDIAEGYSVSREKKESFPLTVTSAQKNPTAFYLCASSIGGAEMGTQYFGPGTRLLVL.

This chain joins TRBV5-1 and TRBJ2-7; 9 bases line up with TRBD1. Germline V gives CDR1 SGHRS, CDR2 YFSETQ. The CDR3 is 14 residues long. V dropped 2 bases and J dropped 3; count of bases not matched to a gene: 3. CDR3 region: CASSFRDRDYEQYF. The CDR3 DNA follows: TGCGCCAGCAGCTTTAGGGACAGGGACTACGAGCAGTACTTC.

CDR3 sequence reads: CASSTRDRGNEQFF. In nucleotides, the CDR3 is TGTGCCAGCAGCACTCGGGACAGGGGGAATGAGCAGTTCTTC. The chain carries TRBV7-2 and TRBJ2-1; 11 bases fit TRBD1. The CDR3 runs 14 residues. Trimming removed 5 bases from V and 7 bases from J; junction bases left unmatched: 4. CDR1 is SGHTA, CDR2 FQGNSA, per germline.

CDR3 loop: CASSLGSGQYYGYTF. CDR3 in DNA: TGTGCCAGCAGCCTAGGGAGTGGACAGTACTATGGCTACACCTTC. This rearrangement joins TRBV7-2 to TRBJ1-2; perhaps TRBD1 as D (6 bases). V was clipped by 5 bases and J by 3 bases, with 16 bases between them. Germline values: CDR1 SGHTA, CDR2 FQGNSA. CDR3 length: 15 amino acids.

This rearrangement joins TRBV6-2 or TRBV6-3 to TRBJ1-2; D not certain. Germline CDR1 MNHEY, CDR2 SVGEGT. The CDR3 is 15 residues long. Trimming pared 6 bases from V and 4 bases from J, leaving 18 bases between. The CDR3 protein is CASSEDRSRGYGYTF. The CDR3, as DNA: TGTGCCAGCAGCGAAGATAGATCAAGAGGCTATGGCTACACCTTC.

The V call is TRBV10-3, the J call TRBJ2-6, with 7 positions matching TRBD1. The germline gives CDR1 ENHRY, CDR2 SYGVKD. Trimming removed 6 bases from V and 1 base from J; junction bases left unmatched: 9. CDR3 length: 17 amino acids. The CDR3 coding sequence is TGTGCCATCAGGACCGGGACAGCGCTGTCTGGGGCCAACGTCCTGACTTTC. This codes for CAIRTGTALSGANVLTF.

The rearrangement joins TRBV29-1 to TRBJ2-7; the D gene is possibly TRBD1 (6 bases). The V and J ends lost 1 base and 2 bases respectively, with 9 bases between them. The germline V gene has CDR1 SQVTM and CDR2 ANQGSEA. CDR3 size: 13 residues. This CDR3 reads CSVEGTEAYEQYF. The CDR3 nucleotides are TGCAGCGTTGAAGGGACAGAAGCCTACGAGCAGTACTTC.

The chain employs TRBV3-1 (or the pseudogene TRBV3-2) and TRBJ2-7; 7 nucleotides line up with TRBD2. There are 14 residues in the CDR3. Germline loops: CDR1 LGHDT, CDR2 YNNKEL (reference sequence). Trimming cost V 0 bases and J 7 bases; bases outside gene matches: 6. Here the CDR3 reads CASSQDGGGYEQYF. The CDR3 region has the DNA TGTGCCAGCAGCCAAGATGGGGGAGGGTATGAGCAGTACTTC.